This T cell receptor (beta chain) was recorded in a study of T cell responses to AZD1222 COVID-19 vaccine. Study details: Pooling was applied to second doses at about 4 or about 12 weeks.

Measured with immunoSEQ multiplex PCR; TCRdb has only the in-frame clones, and not every one. The sample carries some 140,000 clones, 85% to 95% recorded once. About this clone: Its antigen is undetermined.

The study, taken as a whole, reports: Baseline serology detected seropositivity in only six AZD1222 recipients. Reportedly, nearly half the spike-specific TCRs target unmutated variant regions. The donors showed a predominance of white British ancestry and of females, with possible underestimation of clonal diversity.

Trimming at V came to 9 bases and at J to 9 bases, leaving 7 bases not matched to a gene. Germline CDR1 and CDR2: LNHDA and SQIVND (reference sequence). The CDR3 is 13 residues long. Source: peripheral blood, taken on day 0 of AZD1222 vaccination. The chain uses TRBV19 and TRBJ1-6; 8 bases line up with TRBD1. The clonotype comes from an adult in good health. CDR3 in amino acids: CASLDREGSPLHF. In nucleotides, the CDR3 is TGTGCCAGCTTGGACAGGGAAGGTTCACCCCTCCACTTT.